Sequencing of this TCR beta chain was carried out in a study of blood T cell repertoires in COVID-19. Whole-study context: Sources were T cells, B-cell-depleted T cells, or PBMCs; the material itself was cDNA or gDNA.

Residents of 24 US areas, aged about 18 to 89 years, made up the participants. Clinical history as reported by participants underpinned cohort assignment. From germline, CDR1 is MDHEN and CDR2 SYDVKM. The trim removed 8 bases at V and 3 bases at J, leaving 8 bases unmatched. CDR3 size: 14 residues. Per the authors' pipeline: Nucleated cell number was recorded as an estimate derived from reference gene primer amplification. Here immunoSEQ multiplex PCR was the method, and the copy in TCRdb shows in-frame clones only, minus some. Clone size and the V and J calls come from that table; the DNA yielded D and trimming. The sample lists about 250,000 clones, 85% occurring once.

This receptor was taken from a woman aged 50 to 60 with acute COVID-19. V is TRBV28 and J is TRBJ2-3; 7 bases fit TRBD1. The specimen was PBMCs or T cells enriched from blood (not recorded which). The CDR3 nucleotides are TGTGCCAGCTCTGATTCGACAGGGACAGATACGCAGTATTTT. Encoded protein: CASSDSTGTDTQYF.